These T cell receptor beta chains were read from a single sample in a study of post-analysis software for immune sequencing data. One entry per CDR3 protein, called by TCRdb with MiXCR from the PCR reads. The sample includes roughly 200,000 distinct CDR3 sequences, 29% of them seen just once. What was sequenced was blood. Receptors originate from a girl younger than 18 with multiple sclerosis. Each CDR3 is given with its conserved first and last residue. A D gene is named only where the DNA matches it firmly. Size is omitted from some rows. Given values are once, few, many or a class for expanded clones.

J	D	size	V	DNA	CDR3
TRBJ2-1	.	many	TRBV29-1	TGCAGCGTTGAGGATGGGGACAATGAGCAGTTCTTC	CSVEDGDNEQFF
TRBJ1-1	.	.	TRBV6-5	TGTGCCAGCAGTTATCGCCCAGGGTCGGGGGACACTGAAGCTTTCTTT	CASSYRPGSGDTEAFF
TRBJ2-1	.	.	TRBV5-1	TGCACCAGCACCTTGGGAGCGGTCCACAGCGAGGGGAAGTTCTTC	CTSTLGAVHSEGKFF
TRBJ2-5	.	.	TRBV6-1	TGTGCCAGCAGTGAACGCGGGTCCCAAGAGACCCAGTACTTC	CASSERGSQETQYF
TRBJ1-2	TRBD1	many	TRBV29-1	TGCAGCGTTGCCCTTTGGACAGGGAGATACGGCTACACCTTC	CSVALWTGRYGYTF
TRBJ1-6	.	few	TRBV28	TGTGCCAGCAGGGACCTTCGGCAGGTTAATAATTCACCCCTCCACTTT	CASRDLRQVNNSPLHF
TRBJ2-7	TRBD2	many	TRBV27	TGTGCCAGCAGCTCTTCCCTTGGGGCGGGAGACAACGAGCAGTACTTC	CASSSSLGAGDNEQYF
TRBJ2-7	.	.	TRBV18	TGTGCCAGCTCACCAATATCCGGAAACTACAAGCAGTACTTC	CASSPISGNYKQYF
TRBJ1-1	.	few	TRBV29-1	TGCAGCGTTGACGGTGCCACCACTGAAGCTTTCTTT	CSVDGATTEAFF
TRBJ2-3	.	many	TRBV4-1	TGCGCCAGCAGCCGGACGGACTCGCAGTATTTT	CASSRTDSQYF
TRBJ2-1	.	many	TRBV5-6	TGTGCCAGCAGCGACTCACCGGGTTACAATGAGCAGTTCTTC	CASSDSPGYNEQFF
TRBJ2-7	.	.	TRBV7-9	TGTGCCAGCAGCCCTGGGCGCGGAGGGGCTCACTACGAGCAGTACTTC	CASSPGRGGAHYEQYF
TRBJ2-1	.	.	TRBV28	TGTGCCAGCGGGTTACAGGACTCCGAGCAGTTCTTC	CASGLQDSEQFF
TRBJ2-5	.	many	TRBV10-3	TGTGCCATCAGTGAGTCGAGCCTAGCAGAAGAGACCCAGTACTTC	CAISESSLAEETQYF
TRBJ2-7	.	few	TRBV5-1	TGCGCCAGCAGCTTGGAACCCTCGGTCTACGAGCAGTACTTC	CASSLEPSVYEQYF
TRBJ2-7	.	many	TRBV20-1	TGCAGTGCTAGTCCGGCGACCTACGAGCAGTACTTC	CSASPATYEQYF
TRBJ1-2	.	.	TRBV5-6	TGTGCCAGCAGCTTTGCGGACTATGGCTACACCTTC	CASSFADYGYTF
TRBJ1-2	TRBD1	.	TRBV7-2	TGTGCCAGCAGCTTAGTACAGGGGCGCGATGGCTACACCTTC	CASSLVQGRDGYTF
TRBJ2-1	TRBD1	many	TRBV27	TGTGCCAGCAGTTTAAGGCAGGGGGTTGTTAGTGAGCAGTTCTTC	CASSLRQGVVSEQFF
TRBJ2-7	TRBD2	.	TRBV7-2	TGTGCCAGCAGCTTAGTCTCTAGCGGGGGCCTCTCCTACGAGCAGTACTTC	CASSLVSSGGLSYEQYF
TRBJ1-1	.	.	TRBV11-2	TGTGCCAGCAGCCCTCGCCACACTGAAGCTTTCTTT	CASSPRHTEAFF
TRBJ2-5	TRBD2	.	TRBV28	TGTGCCAGCAGTCCTCACCGGACTAGCGGAAAAGAGACCCAGTACTTC	CASSPHRTSGKETQYF
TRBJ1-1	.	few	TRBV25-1	TGTGCCAGCAGTGAATGGGACACCCAGAACACTGAAGCTTTCTTT	CASSEWDTQNTEAFF
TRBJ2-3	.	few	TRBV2	TGTGCCAGCATCGGGATCACAGATACGCAGTATTTT	CASIGITDTQYF
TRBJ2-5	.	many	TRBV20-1	TGCAGTGCCGAAGCCCGTGGAGTGGAGACCCAGTACTTC	CSAEARGVETQYF
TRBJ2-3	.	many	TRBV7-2	TGTGCAAACGGGGGCACAGATACGCAGTATTTT	CANGGTDTQYF
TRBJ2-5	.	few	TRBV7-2	TGTGCCAGCAGCGCAGGATCCAAAGAGACCCAGTACTTC	CASSAGSKETQYF
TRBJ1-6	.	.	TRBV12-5	TGTGCTAGTGGTTTGGTACAGTCAAGGAATTCACCCCTCCACTTT	CASGLVQSRNSPLHF
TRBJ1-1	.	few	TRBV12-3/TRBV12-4	TGTGCCAGCAGTCCTAGGGCCGCGAACACTGAAGCTTTCTTT	CASSPRAANTEAFF
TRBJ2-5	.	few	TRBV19	TGTGCCAGTAGTATGTTTGGTGAGGGTGAGCAGTACTTC	CASSMFGEGEQYF
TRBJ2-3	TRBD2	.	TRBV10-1	TGCGCCAGCAGTGATTTCTTGTCTAGCGGGACGGGAGATACGCAGTATTTT	CASSDFLSSGTGDTQYF
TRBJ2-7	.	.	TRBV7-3	TGCGCCAGCAGCTTGGCTGTATATGGTGGTTTGGTGATCTCCTTCTACGGGCAGTACTTC	CASSLAVYGGLVISFYGQYF
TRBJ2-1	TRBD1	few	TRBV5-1	TGCGCCAGCAGCTTGGGACAGGGGGCTGCTGAGCAGTTCTTC	CASSLGQGAAEQFF
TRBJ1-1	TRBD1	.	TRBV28	TGTGCCAGCAGTCCTCGAGGTCCGTCACAGGGGTGGACTGAAGCTTTCTTT	CASSPRGPSQGWTEAFF
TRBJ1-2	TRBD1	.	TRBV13	TGTGCCAGCACCGGACCAGGGACAGCTAACTATGGCTACACCTTC	CASTGPGTANYGYTF
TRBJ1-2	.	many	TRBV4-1	TGCGCCAGCAGCCCTCGAGGGGGTGGCTATGGCTACACCTTC	CASSPRGGGYGYTF
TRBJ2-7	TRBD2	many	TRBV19	TGTGCCAGTAGTATGGCGGGAGAAGCCCACGAGCAGTACTTC	CASSMAGEAHEQYF
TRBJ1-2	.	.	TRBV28	TGTGCCAGCAGTTTATTGGGGGGAGGCTACACCTTC	CASSLLGGGYTF
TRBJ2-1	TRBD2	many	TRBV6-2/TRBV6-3	TGTGCCAGCAGTTGGGGCGGGGGGAAGTACAATGAGCAGTTCTTC	CASSWGGGKYNEQFF
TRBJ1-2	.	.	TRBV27	TGTGCCAGCAGTTTATCCGGGTCGAGTGGCTACACCTTC	CASSLSGSSGYTF
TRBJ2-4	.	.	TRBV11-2	TGTGCCAGCAGCTTAGGAGGGGTGGCCAAAAACATTCAGTACTTC	CASSLGGVAKNIQYF
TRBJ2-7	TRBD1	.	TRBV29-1	TGCAGCGCATGGACAGGGGCCGAGCAGTACTTC	CSAWTGAEQYF
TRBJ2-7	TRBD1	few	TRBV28	TGTGCCAGCAGCCCGTCCCGACAGGGTACCAACGAGCAGTACTTC	CASSPSRQGTNEQYF
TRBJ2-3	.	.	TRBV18	TGTGCCAGCTCACCCCCGGGACAACGCACAGATACGCAGTATTTT	CASSPPGQRTDTQYF
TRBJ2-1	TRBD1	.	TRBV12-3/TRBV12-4	TGTGCCAGCAGGCTCAGGGGGCAAAGTAGCAATGAGCAGTTCTTC	CASRLRGQSSNEQFF
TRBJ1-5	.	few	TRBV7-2	TGTGCCAGCAGCTTAAAGAAGGGCGATAGCAATCAGCCCCAGCATTTT	CASSLKKGDSNQPQHF
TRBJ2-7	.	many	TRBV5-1	TGCGCCAGCAGCCTGACGGGACCATCCTACGAGCAGTACTTC	CASSLTGPSYEQYF
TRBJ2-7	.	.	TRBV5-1	TGCGCCAGCAGCTTTAACGGAGGTGACTCCTACGAGCAGTACTTC	CASSFNGGDSYEQYF
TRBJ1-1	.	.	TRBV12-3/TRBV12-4	TGTGCCAGCAGTTTAGAAGTGGGTGAAGCTTTCTTT	CASSLEVGEAFF
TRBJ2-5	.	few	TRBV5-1	TGCGCCAGCAGCTTGGAACCGACAGGCGCTTGGGAGACCCAGTACTTC	CASSLEPTGAWETQYF
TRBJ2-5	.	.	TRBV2	TGTGCCAGCACATCCTCGGGCCAACAAGAGACCCAGTACTTC	CASTSSGQQETQYF
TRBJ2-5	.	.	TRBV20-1	TGCAGTGCTAGGAGCGGAACCATACAAGAGACCCAGTACTTC	CSARSGTIQETQYF
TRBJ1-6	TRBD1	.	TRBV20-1	TGCAGTGCGGGTCCCGGGACAGGGGCGGCTTCACCCCTCCACTTT	CSAGPGTGAASPLHF
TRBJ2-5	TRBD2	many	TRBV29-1	TGCAGCGTTGAGAAAAAGGTAGCGGGAAGGCGAGAGACCCAGTACTTC	CSVEKKVAGRRETQYF
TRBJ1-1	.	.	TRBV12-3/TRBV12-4	TGTGCCAGCAGTTTGCGGACAGATGAAGCTTTCTTT	CASSLRTDEAFF
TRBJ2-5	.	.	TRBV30	TGTGCCTGGAGTCCGGTCCAAGAGACCCAGTACTTC	CAWSPVQETQYF
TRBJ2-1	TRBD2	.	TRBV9	TGTGCCAGCAGCTTACAGCGGGACCTATACAATGAGCAGTTCTTC	CASSLQRDLYNEQFF
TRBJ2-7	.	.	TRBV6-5	TGTGCCAGCAGATTCGGCGAGGGGGGGTCCTACGAGCAGTACTTC	CASRFGEGGSYEQYF